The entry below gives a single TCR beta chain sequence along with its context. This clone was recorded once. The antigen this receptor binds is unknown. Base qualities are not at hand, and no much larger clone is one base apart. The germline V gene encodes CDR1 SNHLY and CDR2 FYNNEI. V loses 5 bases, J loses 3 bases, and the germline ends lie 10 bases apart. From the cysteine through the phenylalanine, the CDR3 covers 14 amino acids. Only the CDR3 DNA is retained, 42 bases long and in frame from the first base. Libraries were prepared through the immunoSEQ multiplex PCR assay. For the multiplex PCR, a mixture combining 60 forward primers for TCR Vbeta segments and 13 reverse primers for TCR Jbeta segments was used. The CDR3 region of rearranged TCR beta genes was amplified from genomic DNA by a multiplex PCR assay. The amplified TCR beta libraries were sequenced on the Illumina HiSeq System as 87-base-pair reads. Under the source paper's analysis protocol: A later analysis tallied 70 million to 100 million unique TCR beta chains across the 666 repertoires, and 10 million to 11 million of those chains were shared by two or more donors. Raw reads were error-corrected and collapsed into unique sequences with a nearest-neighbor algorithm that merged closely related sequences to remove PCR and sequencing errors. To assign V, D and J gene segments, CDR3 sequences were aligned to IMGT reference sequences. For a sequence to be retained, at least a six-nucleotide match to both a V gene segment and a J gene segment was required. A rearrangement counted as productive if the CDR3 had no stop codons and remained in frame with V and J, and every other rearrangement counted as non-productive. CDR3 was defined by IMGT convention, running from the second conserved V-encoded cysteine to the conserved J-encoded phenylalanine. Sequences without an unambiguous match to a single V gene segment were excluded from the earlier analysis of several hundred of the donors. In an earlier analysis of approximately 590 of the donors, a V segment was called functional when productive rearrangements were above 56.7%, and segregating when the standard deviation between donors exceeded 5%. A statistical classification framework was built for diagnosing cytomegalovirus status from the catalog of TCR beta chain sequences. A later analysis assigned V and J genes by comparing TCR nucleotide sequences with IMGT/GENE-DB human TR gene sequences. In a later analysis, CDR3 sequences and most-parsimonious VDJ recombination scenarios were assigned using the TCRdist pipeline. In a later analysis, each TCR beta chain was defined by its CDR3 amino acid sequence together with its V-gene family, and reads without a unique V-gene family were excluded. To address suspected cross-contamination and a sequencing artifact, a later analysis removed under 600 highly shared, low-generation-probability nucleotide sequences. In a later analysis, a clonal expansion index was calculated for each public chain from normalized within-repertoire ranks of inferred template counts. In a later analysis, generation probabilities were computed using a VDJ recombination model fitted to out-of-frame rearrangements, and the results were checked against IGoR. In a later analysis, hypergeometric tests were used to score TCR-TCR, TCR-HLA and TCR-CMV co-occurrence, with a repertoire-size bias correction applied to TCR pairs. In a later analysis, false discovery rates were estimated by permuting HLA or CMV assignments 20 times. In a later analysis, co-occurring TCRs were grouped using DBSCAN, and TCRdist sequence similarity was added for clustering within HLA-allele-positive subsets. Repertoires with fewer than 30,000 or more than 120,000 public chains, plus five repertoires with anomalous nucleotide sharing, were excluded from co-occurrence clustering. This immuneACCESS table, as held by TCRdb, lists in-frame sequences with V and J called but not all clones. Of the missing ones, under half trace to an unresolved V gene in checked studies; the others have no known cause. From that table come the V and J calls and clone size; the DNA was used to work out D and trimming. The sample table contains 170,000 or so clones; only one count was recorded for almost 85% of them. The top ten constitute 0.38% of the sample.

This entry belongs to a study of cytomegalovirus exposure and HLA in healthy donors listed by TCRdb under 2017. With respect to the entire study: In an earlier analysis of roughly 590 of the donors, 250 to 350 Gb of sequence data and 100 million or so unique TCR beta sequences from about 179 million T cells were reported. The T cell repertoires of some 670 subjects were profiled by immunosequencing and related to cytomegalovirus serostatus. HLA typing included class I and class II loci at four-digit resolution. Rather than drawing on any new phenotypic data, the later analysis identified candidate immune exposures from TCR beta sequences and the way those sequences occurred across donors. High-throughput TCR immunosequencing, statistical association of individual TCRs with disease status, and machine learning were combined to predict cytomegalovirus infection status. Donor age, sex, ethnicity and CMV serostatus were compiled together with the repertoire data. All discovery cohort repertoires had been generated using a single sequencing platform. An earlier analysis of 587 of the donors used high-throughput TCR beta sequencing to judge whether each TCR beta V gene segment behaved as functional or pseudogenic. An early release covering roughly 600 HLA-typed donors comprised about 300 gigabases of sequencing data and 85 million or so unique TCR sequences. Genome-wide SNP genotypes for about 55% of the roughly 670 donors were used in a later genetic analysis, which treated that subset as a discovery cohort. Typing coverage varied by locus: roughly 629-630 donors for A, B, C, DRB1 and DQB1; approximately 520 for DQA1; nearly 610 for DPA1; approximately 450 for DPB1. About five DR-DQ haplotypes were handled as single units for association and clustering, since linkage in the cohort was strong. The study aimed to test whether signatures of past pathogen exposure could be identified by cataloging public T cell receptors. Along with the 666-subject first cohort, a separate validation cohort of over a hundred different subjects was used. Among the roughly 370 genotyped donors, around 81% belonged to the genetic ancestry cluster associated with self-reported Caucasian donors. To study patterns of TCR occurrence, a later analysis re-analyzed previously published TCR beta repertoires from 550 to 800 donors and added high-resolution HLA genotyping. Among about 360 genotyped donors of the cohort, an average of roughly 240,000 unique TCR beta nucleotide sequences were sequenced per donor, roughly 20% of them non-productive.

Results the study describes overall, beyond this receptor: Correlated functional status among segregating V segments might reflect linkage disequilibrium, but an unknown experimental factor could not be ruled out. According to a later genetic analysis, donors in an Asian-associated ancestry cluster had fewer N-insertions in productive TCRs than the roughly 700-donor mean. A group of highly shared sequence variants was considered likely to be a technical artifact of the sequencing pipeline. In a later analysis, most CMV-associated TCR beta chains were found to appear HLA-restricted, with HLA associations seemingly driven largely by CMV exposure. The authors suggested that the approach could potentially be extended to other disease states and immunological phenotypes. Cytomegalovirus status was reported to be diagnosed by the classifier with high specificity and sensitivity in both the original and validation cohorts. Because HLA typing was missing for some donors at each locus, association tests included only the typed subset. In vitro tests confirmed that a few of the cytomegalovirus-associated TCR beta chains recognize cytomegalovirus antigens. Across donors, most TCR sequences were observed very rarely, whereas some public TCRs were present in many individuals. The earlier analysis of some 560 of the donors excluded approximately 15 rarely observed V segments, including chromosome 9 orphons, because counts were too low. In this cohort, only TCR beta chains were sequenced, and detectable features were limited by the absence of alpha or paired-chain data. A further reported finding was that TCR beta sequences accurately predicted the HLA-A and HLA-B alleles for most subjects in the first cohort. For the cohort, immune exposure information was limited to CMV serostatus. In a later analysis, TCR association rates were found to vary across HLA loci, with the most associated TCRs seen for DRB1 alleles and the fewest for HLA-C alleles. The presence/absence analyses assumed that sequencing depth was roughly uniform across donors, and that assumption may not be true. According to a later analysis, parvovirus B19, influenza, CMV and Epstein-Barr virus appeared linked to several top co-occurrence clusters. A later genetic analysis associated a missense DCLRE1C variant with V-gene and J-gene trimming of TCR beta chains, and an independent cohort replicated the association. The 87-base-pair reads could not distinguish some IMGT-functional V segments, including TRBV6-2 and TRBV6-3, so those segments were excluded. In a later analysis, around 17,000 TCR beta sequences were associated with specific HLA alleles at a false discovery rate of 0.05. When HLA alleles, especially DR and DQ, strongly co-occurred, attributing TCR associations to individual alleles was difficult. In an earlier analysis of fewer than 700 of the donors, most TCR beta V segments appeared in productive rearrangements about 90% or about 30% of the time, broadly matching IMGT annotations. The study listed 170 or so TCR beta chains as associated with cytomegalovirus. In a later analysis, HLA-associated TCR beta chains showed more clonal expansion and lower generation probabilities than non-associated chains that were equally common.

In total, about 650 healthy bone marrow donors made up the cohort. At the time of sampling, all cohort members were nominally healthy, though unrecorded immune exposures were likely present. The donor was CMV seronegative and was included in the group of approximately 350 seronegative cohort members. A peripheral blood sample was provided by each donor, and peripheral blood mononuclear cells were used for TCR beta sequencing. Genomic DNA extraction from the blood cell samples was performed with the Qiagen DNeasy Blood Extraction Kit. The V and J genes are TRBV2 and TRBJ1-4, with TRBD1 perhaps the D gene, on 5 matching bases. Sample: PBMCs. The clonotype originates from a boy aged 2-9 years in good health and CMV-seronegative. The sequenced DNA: TGTGCCAGCAGTTTCCGACAGTCTAATGAAAAACTGTTTTTT. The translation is CASSFRQSNEKLFF.